This T cell receptor beta chain was captured by sequencing in a study of PD-1 blockade in classical Hodgkin lymphoma. Only one count was recorded for this clone. Its antigen is not known. Study conclusions and caveats: Baseline diversity in complete responders resembled that of newly diagnosed patients.

Following autologous stem cell transplantation, relapse occurred in every patient, and exposure to brentuximab vedotin varied. The repertoire was sequenced with immunoSEQ multiplex PCR; TCRdb's copy has only in-frame clones and lacks some. The sample includes 15,000 or so clones, around 84% of them seen just once. The CDR3 sequence is 13 residues long. The germline V gene encodes CDR1 MNHEY and CDR2 SVGAGI. Deletions cut 2 bases from V and 6 bases from J, with 8 bases between. This sample comprised peripheral blood mononuclear cells (PBMCs), obtained at baseline. The rearrangement joins TRBV6-5 to TRBJ2-1, with a possible D match to TRBD2 (5 bases). The sequence came from a human donor with classical Hodgkin lymphoma. DNA of the CDR3: TGTGCCAGCAGTTACGGAGGCCCCAATGAGCAGTTCTTC. The encoded protein is CASSYGGPNEQFF.